Below, 13 T cell receptor beta chains from the same sample are listed, as sequenced in a study of human T cells and chemical hapten exposure. Time point here: patch test 2, 6 weeks after DPC sensitization. Treatment denoted: therapeutic diphenylcyclopropenone sensitization with weekly scalp DPC. Each CDR3 protein is one row after TCRdb ran MiXCR on the RACE reads. Of roughly 69,000 distinct CDR3 sequences detected, about a tenth appear once; the ten largest clones hold around 6.8%. Sequenced here: whole blood, sampled in connection with sensitization to the hapten diphenylcyclopropenone (DPC). These receptors were taken from a woman aged 45-65 years with alopecia areata. Some clones in this sample may be carry-over from other donors' samples.

This clonotype was detected a few times. This rearrangement joins TRBV7-2 to TRBJ2-1; TRBD2 agrees at 12 bases. Germline V gene lookup returns CDR1 SGHTA and CDR2 FQGNSA. V lost 3 bases to trimming and J lost 7 bases; unmatched junction nucleotides: 7. The CDR3 runs 16 residues. The DNA of the CDR3 is TGTGCCAGCAGCTTGACTAGCGGGAGTTTAAAGAATGAGCAGTTCTTC. Translation: CASSLTSGSLKNEQFF.

The chain has TRBV4-2 and TRBJ2-7; 8 nucleotides line up with TRBD2. Per the germline V gene, CDR1 is LGHNA and CDR2 is YNFKEQ. Trimming removed 1 base from V and 0 bases from J; junction bases left unmatched: 2. This CDR3 comprises 15 residues. CDR3 residues: CASSQGLASSYEQYF. The DNA for the CDR3 is TGTGCCAGCAGCCAAGGACTAGCGAGCTCCTACGAGCAGTACTTC.

This clonotype was counted many times. The genes are TRBV7-8 and TRBJ2-4; the match to TRBD1 covers 8 bases. CDR3 length equals 14 residues. V shed 5 bases, J shed 8 bases, and the junction held 8 bases outside the gene matches. From germline, CDR1 is SGHVS and CDR2 FQNEAQ. The CDR3 region has the DNA TGTGCCAGCAGCCACAGGGGGTGGATGGACATTCAGTACTTC. Translating it yields CASSHRGWMDIQYF.

This clonotype was seen repeatedly, ten times or more. V and J are TRBV11-2 and TRBJ1-1, with D perhaps matching TRBD1 (5 bases). Germline loops: CDR1 SGHAT, CDR2 FQNNGV. The CDR3 totals 13 residues. Trimming took off 0 bases at V and 5 bases at J, with 7 bases between the two ends. The CDR3 loop is CASSLERGTEAFF. The CDR3 bases are TGTGCCAGCAGCTTAGAACGGGGGACTGAAGCTTTCTTT.

The chain employs TRBV29-1 and TRBJ2-2, with D possibly matching TRBD1 (5 bases). Germline CDR1 and CDR2: SQVTM and ANQGSEA. Deletions cut 6 bases from V and 4 bases from J, with 15 bases between. CDR3 length: 14 residues. The CDR3 bases are TGCAGCGTCAGGGCCCTGGGCAGCACCGGGGAGCTGTTTTTT. It is translated as CSVRALGSTGELFF.

CDR3 coding DNA: TGTGCCAGCAGTTTAACGGCAGATTATAATTCACCCCTCCACTTT. Translation: CASSLTADYNSPLHF. The chain joins TRBV12-3 or TRBV12-4 to TRBJ1-6; D is uncertain. The CDR3 contains 15 residues. The V end was cut by 2 bases, the J end by 4 bases, with 9 bases between.

The chain combines TRBV11-1 with TRBJ2-1, with D unresolved. The V gene's germline CDR1 is SGHAT and CDR2 FQDESV (reference sequence). The germline V and J ends were trimmed by 4 bases and 7 bases, with 17 bases remaining between them. The CDR3 is 15 residues long. The CDR3 loop reads CASSSTDTLGNEQFF. The CDR3 DNA sequence: TGTGCCAGCAGCTCTACTGACACCCTTGGGAATGAGCAGTTCTTC.

The chain uses TRBV2 and TRBJ2-1, with TRBD2 matching 12 bases. V shed 2 bases, J shed 4 bases, and the junction held 9 bases outside the gene matches. CDR1 is SNHLY and CDR2 is FYNNEI in the germline V gene. This CDR3 spans 18 amino acids. CDR3 sequence (DNA): TGTGCCAGCAGTGAACCCTCTAGCGGGAGGGCCTTGTACAATGAGCAGTTCTTC. Residues: CASSEPSSGRALYNEQFF.

This clonotype was seen more than once but under ten times. CDR3 coding DNA: TGTGCCAGCAGCGTCGGGGACAGGGTATTTAATTCACCCCTCCACTTT. Translation gives CASSVGDRVFNSPLHF. V and J are TRBV5-6 and TRBJ1-6; 9 bases match TRBD1. The germline V gene encodes CDR1 SGHDT and CDR2 YYEEEE. CDR3 length equals 16 residues. Unmatched junction bases numbered 8, after V lost 4 bases and J lost 6 bases.

This clonotype was seen many times. The chain carries TRBV29-1 and TRBJ1-1; D unclear. The V gene's germline CDR1 is SQVTM and CDR2 ANQGSEA. The V gene lost 6 bases and the J gene lost 0 bases, with 8 bases spanning the gap. The CDR3 sequence is 12 residues long. The CDR3 is CSVGGMNTEAFF. In DNA form, the CDR3 reads TGCAGCGTCGGAGGGATGAACACTGAAGCTTTCTTT.

This clonotype was seen repeatedly, ten times or more. The V and J genes are TRBV7-3 and TRBJ2-3; a possible D gene is TRBD2 (6 bases). Deletions cut 0 bases from V and 7 bases from J, with 11 bases between. The CDR3 is made up of 14 amino acids. Germline CDR1 reads SGHTA; CDR2 reads FQGTGA. The CDR3 DNA is TGTGCCAGCAGCTTAACGACACTAGCAAATACGCAGTATTTT. This encodes CASSLTTLANTQYF.

This sequence joins TRBV28 and TRBJ2-7; 7 positions match TRBD1. The CDR3 runs 14 residues. The germline V gene encodes CDR1 MDHEN and CDR2 SYDVKM. With V trimmed by 8 bases and J by 7 bases, 14 bases remained unmatched. The CDR3 here is CASSETGLGGEQYF. CDR3 DNA sequence: TGTGCCAGCTCCGAGACAGGGCTAGGGGGAGAGCAGTACTTC.

This clonotype was seen ten or more times. V and J are TRBV4-1 and TRBJ1-1; tentative D call: TRBD1 (5 bases). The V gene lost 3 bases and the J gene lost 7 bases, with 18 bases spanning the gap. The CDR3 covers 15 residues. Germline lookup yields CDR1 MGHRA and CDR2 YSYEKL. CDR3 amino acids: CASSQGPGTLVEAFF. The CDR3 region has the DNA TGCGCCAGCAGCCAGGGACCTGGAACATTAGTTGAAGCTTTCTTT.